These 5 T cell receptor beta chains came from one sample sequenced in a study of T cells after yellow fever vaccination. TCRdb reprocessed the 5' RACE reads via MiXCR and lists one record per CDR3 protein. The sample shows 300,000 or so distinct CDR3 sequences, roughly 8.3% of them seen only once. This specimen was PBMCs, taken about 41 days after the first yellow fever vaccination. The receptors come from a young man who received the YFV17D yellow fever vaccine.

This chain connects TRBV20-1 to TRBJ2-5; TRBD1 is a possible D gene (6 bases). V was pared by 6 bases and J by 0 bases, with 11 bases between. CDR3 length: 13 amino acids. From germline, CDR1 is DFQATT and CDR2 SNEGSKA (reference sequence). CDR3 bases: TGCAGTGCCGAGGACAGACACCAAGAGACCCAGTACTTC. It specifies CSAEDRHQETQYF.

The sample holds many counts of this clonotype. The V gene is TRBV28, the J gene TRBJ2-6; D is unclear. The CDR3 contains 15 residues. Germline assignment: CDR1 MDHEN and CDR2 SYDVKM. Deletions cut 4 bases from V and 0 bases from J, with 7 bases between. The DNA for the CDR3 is TGTGCCAGCAGTTCCTCGGGCTCTGGGGCCAACGTCCTGACTTTC. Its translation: CASSSSGSGANVLTF.

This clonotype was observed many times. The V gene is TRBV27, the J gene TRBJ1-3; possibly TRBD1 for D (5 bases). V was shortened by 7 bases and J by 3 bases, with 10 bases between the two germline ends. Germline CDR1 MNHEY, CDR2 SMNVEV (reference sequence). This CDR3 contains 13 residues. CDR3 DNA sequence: TGTGCCAGCACCGCGGGGCGTGGAAACACCATATATTTT. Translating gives CASTAGRGNTIYF.

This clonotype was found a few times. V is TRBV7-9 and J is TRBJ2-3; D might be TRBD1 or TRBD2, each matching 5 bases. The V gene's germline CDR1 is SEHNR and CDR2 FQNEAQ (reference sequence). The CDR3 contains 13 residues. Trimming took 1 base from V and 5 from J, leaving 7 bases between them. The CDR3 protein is CASSLGGKDTQYF. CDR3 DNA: TGTGCCAGCAGCTTAGGGGGGAAAGATACGCAGTATTTT. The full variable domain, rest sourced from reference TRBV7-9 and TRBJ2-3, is DTGVSQNPRHKITKRGQNVTFRCDPISEHNRLYWYRQTLGQGPEFLTYFQNEAQLEKSRLLSDRFSAERPKGSFSTLEIQRTEQGDSAMYLCASSLGGKDTQYFGPGTRLTVL.

CDR3 sequence: CASHRDNQETQYF. The CDR3 nucleotides read TGCGCCAGCCACCGGGACAACCAAGAGACCCAGTACTTC. This chain connects TRBV5-1 to TRBJ2-5; D is possibly TRBD1 (6 bases). V lost 7 bases and J 0 bases, leaving 10 bases between the germline ends. Germline assignment: CDR1 SGHRS and CDR2 YFSETQ. The CDR3 is made up of 13 amino acids.